These 6 T cell receptor beta chains were all obtained from the same sample, sequenced in a study of control samples from healthy donors and cancer patients. Sequencing used immunoSEQ multiplex PCR; TCRdb keeps in-frame clones, though not all of them. The sample lists some 100,000 clones, 80% to 90% seen once, with 17% in the top ten. Material: blood. These receptors were obtained from a woman between 50 and 59 years old in good health.

The chain has TRBV30 and TRBJ2-7, with unresolved D. V was clipped by 4 bases and J by 2 bases, with 12 bases between them. CDR1 GTSNPN and CDR2 SVGIG come from the germline V gene (reference sequence). The CDR3 runs to 13 residues. CDR3 protein: CAWNLLGTYEQYF. CDR3 DNA sequence: TGTGCCTGGAACCTCCTAGGGACCTACGAGCAGTACTTC.

The chain uses TRBV18 and TRBJ1-1; a weak D match, TRBD1 (5 bases). Looked up from germline, CDR1 is KGHSH and CDR2 is LQKENI. Trimming pared 1 base from V and 1 base from J, leaving 10 bases between. The CDR3 length is 15 residues. The CDR3 region has the DNA TGTGCCAGCTCACCACAGTCCGGGGCGAACACTGAAGCTTTCTTT. This encodes CASSPQSGANTEAFF.

This sequence joins TRBV7-8 and TRBJ2-2; the match to TRBD1 covers 12 bases. The germline CDR1 and CDR2 sequences are SGHVS and FQNEAQ. The V gene end was trimmed by 5 bases and the J gene end by 6 bases; junction bases not matched to a gene: 4. The CDR3 has 15 amino acids. The CDR3 sequence: CASSPGTGGSGELFF. The DNA for the CDR3 is TGTGCCAGCAGCCCAGGGACAGGGGGCTCCGGGGAGCTGTTTTTT.

The chain recombines TRBV27 with TRBJ1-1; the D is unclear. Germline assignment: CDR1 MNHEY and CDR2 SMNVEV (reference sequence). The CDR3 has 13 residues. V lost 7 bases and J lost 1, with 10 bases in between. Here the CDR3 reads CASKKTENTEAFF. In DNA, the CDR3 is TGTGCCAGCAAAAAAACGGAGAACACTGAAGCTTTCTTT.

V usage is TRBV27 and J usage is TRBJ1-2, with D unclear. The ends were cut back, 0 bases at V and 7 bases at J, with 9 bases in the middle. The CDR3 spans 13 residues. Germline V lookup: CDR1 MNHEY, CDR2 SMNVEV (reference sequence). For the CDR3, the DNA is TGTGCCAGCAGTTTATCACGTATGGCTGGCTACACCTTC. It is translated as CASSLSRMAGYTF.

The CDR3 protein is CASSEAPDTYNYGYTF. Written as DNA, the CDR3 is TGTGCCAGCAGTGAAGCGCCGGACACCTATAACTATGGCTACACCTTC. The chain links TRBV2 to TRBJ1-2; TRBD1 might be the D (5 bases). V lost 0 bases, J lost 1 base, and 12 bases lay in between. This CDR3 contains 16 residues. CDR1 SNHLY and CDR2 FYNNEI come from the germline V gene. The whole variable domain, remainder taken from reference TRBV2 and TRBJ1-2, is EPEVTQTPSHQVTQMGQEVILRCVPISNHLYFYWYRQILGQKVEFLVSFYNNEISEKSEIFDDQFSVERPDGSNFTLKIRSTKLEDSAMYFCASSEAPDTYNYGYTFGSGTRLTVV.